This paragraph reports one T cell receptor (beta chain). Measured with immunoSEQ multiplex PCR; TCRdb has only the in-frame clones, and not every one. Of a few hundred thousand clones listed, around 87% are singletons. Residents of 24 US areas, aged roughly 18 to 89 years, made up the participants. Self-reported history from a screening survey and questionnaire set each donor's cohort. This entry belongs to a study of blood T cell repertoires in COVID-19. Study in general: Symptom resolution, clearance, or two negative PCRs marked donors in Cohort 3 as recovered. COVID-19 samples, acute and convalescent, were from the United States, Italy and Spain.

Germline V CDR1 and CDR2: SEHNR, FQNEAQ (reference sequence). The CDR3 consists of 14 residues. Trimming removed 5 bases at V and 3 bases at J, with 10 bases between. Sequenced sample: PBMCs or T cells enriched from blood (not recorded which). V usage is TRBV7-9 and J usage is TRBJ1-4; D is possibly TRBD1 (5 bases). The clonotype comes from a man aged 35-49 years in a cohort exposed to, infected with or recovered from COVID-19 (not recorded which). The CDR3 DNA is TGTGCCAGCAGCCCGGGGGTGGCTAATGAAAAACTGTTTTTT. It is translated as CASSPGVANEKLFF.